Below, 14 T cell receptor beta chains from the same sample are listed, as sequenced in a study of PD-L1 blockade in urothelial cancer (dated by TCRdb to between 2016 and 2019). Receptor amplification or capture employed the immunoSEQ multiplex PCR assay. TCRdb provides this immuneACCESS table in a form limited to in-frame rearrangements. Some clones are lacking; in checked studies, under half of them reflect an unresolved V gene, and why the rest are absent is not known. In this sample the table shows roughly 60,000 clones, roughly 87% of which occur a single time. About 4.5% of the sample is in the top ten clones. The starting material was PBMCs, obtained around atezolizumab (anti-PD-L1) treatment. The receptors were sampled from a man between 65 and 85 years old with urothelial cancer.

DNA for the CDR3: TGTGCCAGCAGTGAAACGGGAGTTGCAACTAATGAAAAACTGTTTTTT. It is translated as CASSETGVATNEKLFF. The rearrangement uses TRBV25-1 and TRBJ1-4; D gene uncertain. There are 16 residues in the CDR3. Trimming took off 2 bases at V and 0 bases at J, with 10 bases between the two ends. CDR1 and CDR2 from the germline V gene are MGHDK and SYGVNS.

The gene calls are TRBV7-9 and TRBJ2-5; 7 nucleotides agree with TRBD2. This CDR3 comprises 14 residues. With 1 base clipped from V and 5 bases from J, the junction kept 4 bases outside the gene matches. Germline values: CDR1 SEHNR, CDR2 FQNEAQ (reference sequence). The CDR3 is CASSLGLAPETQYF. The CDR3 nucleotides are TGTGCCAGCAGCTTAGGACTAGCTCCCGAGACCCAGTACTTC.

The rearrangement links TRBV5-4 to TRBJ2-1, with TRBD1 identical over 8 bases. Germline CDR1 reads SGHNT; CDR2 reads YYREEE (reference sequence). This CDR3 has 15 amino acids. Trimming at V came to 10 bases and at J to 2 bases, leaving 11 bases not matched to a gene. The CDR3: CACTLTGVTYNEQFF. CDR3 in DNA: TGTGCCTGCACTTTGACAGGGGTTACCTACAATGAGCAGTTCTTC.

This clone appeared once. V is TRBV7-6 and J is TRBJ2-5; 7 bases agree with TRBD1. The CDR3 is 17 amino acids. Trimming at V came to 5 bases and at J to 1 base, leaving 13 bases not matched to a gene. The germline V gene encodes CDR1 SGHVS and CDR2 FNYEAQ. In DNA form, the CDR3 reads TGTGCCAGCAGCCCTTTTCCCCCGGGACAGCTCCAAGAGACCCAGTACTTC. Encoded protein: CASSPFPPGQLQETQYF.

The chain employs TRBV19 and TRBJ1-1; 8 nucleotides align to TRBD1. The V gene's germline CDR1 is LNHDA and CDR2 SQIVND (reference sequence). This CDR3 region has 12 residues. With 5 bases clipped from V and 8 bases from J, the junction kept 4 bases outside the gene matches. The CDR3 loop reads CASSLRQGEAFF. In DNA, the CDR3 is TGTGCCAGTAGTCTTAGACAGGGGGAAGCTTTCTTT.

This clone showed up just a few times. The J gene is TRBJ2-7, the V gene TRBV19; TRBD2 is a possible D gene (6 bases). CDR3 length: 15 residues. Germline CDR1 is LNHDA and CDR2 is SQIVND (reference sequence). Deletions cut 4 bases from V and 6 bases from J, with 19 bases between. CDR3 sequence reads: CASSTPSDSPGEQYF. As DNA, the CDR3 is TGTGCCAGTAGTACCCCTAGCGACTCGCCTGGCGAGCAGTACTTC.

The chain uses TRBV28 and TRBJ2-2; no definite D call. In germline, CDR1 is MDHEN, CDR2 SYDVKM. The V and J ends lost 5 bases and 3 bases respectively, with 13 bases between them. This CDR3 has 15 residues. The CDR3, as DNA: TGTGCCAGCAGTACCGAGCCCAGCGACACCGGGGAGCTGTTTTTT. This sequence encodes CASSTEPSDTGELFF.

The CDR3 bases are TGTGCCAGCAGCCCGGACAGGGGGCGACGGGACTATGGCTACACCTTC. Its translation is CASSPDRGRRDYGYTF. The rearrangement links TRBV5-6 to TRBJ1-2; 11 bases agree with TRBD1. In germline, CDR1 is SGHDT, CDR2 YYEEEE. CDR3 length equals 16 residues. With 4 bases clipped from V and 3 bases from J, the junction kept 8 bases outside the gene matches.

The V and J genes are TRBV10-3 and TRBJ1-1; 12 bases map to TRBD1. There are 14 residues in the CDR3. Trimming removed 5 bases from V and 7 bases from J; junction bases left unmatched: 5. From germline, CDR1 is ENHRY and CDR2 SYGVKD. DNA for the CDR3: TGTGCCATCAGTCAGGGACAGGGGGCGGATGAAGCTTTCTTT. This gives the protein CAISQGQGADEAFF.

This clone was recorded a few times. In nucleotides, the CDR3 is TGCGCCAGCAGCCCCACAGCGAACACCGGGGAGCTGTTTTTT. Translation: CASSPTANTGELFF. The rearrangement uses TRBV5-1 and TRBJ2-2; no definite D call. Looked up from germline, CDR1 is SGHRS and CDR2 is YFSETQ. Trimming shortened V by 4 bases and J by 0 bases, and 7 bases separated the two germline ends. This CDR3 region has 14 residues.

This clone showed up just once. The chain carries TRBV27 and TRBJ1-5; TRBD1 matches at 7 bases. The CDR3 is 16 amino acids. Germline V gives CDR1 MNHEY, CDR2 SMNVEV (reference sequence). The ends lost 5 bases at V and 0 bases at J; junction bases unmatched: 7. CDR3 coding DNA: TGTGCCAGCAGTCCCAGACAGGGACTTAGCAATCAGCCCCAGCATTTT. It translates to CASSPRQGLSNQPQHF.

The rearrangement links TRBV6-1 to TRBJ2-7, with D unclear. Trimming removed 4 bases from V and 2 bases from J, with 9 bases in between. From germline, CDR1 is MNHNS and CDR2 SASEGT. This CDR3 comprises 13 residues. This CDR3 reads CASSVSRTYEQYF. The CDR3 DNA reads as TGTGCCAGCAGTGTCTCCAGGACCTACGAGCAGTACTTC.

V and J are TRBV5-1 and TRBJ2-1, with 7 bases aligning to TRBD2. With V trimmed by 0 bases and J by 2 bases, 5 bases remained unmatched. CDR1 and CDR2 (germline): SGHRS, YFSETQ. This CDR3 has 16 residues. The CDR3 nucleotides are TGCGCCAGCAGCTTGGACGGCGGGAGTGCCTACAATGAGCAGTTCTTC. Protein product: CASSLDGGSAYNEQFF.

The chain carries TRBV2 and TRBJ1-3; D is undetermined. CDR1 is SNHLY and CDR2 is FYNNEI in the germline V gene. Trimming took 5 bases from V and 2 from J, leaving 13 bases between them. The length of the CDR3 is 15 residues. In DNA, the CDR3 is TGTGCCAGCAGTCGGCGCCGGGAGGCTGGAAACACCATATATTTT. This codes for CASSRRREAGNTIYF.